One and the same sample provided the 12 T cell receptor beta chains below, sequenced in a study of cytomegalovirus exposure and HLA in healthy donors. Primers: 60 Vbeta forward and 13 Jbeta reverse. TCRdb's table, derived via immunoSEQ multiplex PCR, lists solely in-frame clones and lacks some. The sample records about 160,000 clones, about 71% being singletons. Input material: PBMCs. The receptors were sampled from a woman in her twenties or thirties in good health and CMV-seronegative.

CDR3 DNA: TGTGCCAGCAGTGACCCCTCAGGGGGCTACTATGGCTACACCTTC. This translates into CASSDPSGGYYGYTF. The V and J genes are TRBV6-1 and TRBJ1-2; 8 positions agree with TRBD1. V gave up 3 bases and J gave up 3 bases; unmatched junction bases: 6. Per the germline V gene, CDR1 is MNHNS and CDR2 is SASEGT. The CDR3 has 15 amino acids.

The V and J genes are TRBV7-6 and TRBJ1-2, with D maybe TRBD1 (6 bases). There are 16 residues in the CDR3. From germline, CDR1 is SGHVS and CDR2 FNYEAQ. V was shortened by 1 base and J by 4 bases, with 16 bases between the two germline ends. CDR3 nucleotide sequence: TGTGCCAGCAGCTTAGGGACAGAACCTGATTTCTATGGCTACACCTTC. Translating it yields CASSLGTEPDFYGYTF.

The rearrangement uses TRBV9 and TRBJ2-7, with 7 bases identical to TRBD1. Germline loops: CDR1 SGDLS, CDR2 YYNGEE. The CDR3 is 14 amino acids. V dropped 3 bases and J dropped 2; count of bases not matched to a gene: 5. In DNA form, the CDR3 reads TGTGCCAGCAGCGCAGGACAGGCCACCTACGAGCAGTACTTC. Encoded protein: CASSAGQATYEQYF.

The rearrangement uses TRBV7-9 and TRBJ2-1; perhaps TRBD2 as D (6 bases). The V gene lost 1 base and the J gene lost 15 bases, with 19 bases spanning the gap. The CDR3 consists of 14 residues. From germline, CDR1 is SEHNR and CDR2 FQNEAQ (reference sequence). DNA for the CDR3: TGTGCCAGCAGCTTAGAAAGGGCGCGGGAAGTATGGTTCTTC. It specifies CASSLERAREVWFF.

V gene TRBV2 combines with J gene TRBJ2-3; D ambiguous. V was clipped by 4 bases and J by 3 bases, with 8 bases between them. The CDR3 length is 13 residues. Germline V gene sequence: CDR1 SNHLY, CDR2 FYNNEI. The CDR3 DNA reads TGTGCCAGCAGTGCGGTGACAACAGATACGCAGTATTTT. It codes for CASSAVTTDTQYF.

The chain uses TRBV5-1 and TRBJ2-3, with 13 positions matching TRBD2. Per germline, CDR1 SGHRS and CDR2 YFSETQ. This CDR3 has 19 residues. V dropped 0 bases and J dropped 2; count of bases not matched to a gene: 9. CDR3 nucleotides: TGCGCCAGCAGCTTGGCGCCAAGACTAGCGGGAGGCGACACAGATACGCAGTATTTT. Translated, it gives CASSLAPRLAGGDTDTQYF.

CDR3 sequence (DNA): TGTGCCAGCAGCCCCCGGACAGGTTACTATAGCAATCAGCCCCAGCATTTT. This codes for CASSPRTGYYSNQPQHF. The V gene is TRBV7-2, the J gene TRBJ1-5; 7 bases are shared with TRBD1. CDR3 length: 17 residues. With V trimmed by 5 bases and J by 0 bases, 10 bases remained unmatched. The germline V gene has CDR1 SGHTA and CDR2 FQGNSA.

In this sample, this clone turned up once. The gene calls are TRBV27 and TRBJ2-7; TRBD1 aligns across 12 bases. CDR3 length equals 14 residues. J gave up 7 bases and V 5 bases, and 6 bases lay outside the gene matches. Germline V gene data show CDR1 as MNHEY and CDR2 as SMNVEV (reference sequence). DNA of the CDR3: TGTGCCAGCAGTGGCGGGACAGGGGGCAATGAGCAGTACTTC. Protein: CASSGGTGGNEQYF.

The chain carries TRBV4-1 and TRBJ2-1; D perhaps matches TRBD2 (5 bases). CDR1 is MGHRA, CDR2 YSYEKL, per germline. Trimming stripped 5 bases from V and 0 bases from J, with 17 bases between. The CDR3 contains 17 residues. The CDR3 loop is CASSFPMMGSSYNEQFF. The CDR3 coding sequence is TGCGCCAGCAGCTTCCCTATGATGGGGAGCTCCTACAATGAGCAGTTCTTC.

The V and J genes are TRBV5-4 and TRBJ2-6, with D possibly being TRBD1 (5 bases). From germline, CDR1 is SGHNT and CDR2 YYREEE (reference sequence). The CDR3 is 15 amino acids. V lost 2 bases, J lost 1 base, and 7 bases lay in between. The CDR3 nucleotides are TGTGCCAGCAGCTTAAAGGGGTCTGGGGCCAACGTCCTGACTTTC. It is translated as CASSLKGSGANVLTF.

The chain has TRBV18 and TRBJ2-7; 7 nucleotides align to TRBD1. Trimming at V came to 8 bases and at J to 5 bases, leaving 12 bases not matched to a gene. Germline CDR1 reads KGHSH; CDR2 reads LQKENI. CDR3 length: 14 residues. Written as DNA, the CDR3 is TGTGCCAGCACTCGGGACAGTTCCTGGGACGAGCAGTACTTC. Translating gives CASTRDSSWDEQYF.

This clone appeared a single time. V and J are TRBV7-2 and TRBJ2-3; 9 bases fit TRBD2. Losses at the gene ends were 1 base for V and 2 bases for J; bases not matched to a gene: 1. CDR1 is SGHTA and CDR2 is FQGNSA in the germline V gene. This CDR3 is 15 amino acids long. The CDR3 sequence is CASSLVAGVTDTQYF. CDR3 DNA: TGTGCCAGCAGCTTAGTAGCGGGGGTCACAGATACGCAGTATTTT.